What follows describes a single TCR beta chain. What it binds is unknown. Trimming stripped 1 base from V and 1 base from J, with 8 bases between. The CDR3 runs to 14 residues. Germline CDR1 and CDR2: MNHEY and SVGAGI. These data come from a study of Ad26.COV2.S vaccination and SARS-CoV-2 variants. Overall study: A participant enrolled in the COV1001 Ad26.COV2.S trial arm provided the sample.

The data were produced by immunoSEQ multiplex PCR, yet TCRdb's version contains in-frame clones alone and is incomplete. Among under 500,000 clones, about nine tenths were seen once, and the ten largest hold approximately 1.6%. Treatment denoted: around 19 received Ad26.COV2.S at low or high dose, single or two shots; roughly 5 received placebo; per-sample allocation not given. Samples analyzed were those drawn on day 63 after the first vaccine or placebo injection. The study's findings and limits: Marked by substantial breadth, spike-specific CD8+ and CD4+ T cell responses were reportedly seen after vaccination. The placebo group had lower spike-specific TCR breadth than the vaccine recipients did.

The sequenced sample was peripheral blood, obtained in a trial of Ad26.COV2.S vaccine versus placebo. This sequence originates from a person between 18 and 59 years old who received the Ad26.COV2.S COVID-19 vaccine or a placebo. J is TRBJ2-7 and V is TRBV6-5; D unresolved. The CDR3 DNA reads TGTGCCAGCAGTTACTTTCTGGGTTCCTACGAGCAGTACTTC. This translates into CASSYFLGSYEQYF.